By share of the sample, the clone carrying this TCR beta chain is large (0.1 to 1%). Its antigen is not known. This sample was taken from a study of vaccination and CD4 T cells after COVID-19. Study in general: The authors exposed cells to overlapping spike peptides derived from SARS-CoV-2, HCoV-NL63, HCoV-OC43 and HCoV-229E.

An Oncomine TCR Beta short-read assay was used to sequence the DNA from cultured CD4+ T cells. Using its own MiXCR run on the PCR reads, TCRdb lists one record per CDR3 protein. The sample yields tens of thousands of distinct CDR3 sequences, approximately 32% seen once. Time point specified: late sampling 161 to 241 days after vaccination in a few convalescent patients. Treatment in this sample: roughly ten-day PBMC culture with coronavirus spike peptide pools or control peptides (ViraFEST assay). This CDR3 region has 12 residues. Germline assignment: CDR1 DFQATT and CDR2 SNEGSKA (reference sequence).

The source was CD4+ T cells from blood, cultured in vitro, collected about 7 months after SARS-CoV-2 vaccination. The chain carries TRBV20-1 and TRBJ2-5; 7 bases line up with TRBD2. The source of this sequence is a human donor who had recovered from COVID-19. As DNA, the CDR3 is TGCAGCGCCAGCGGGAACCAAGAGACCCAGTACTTC. Its protein product is CSASGNQETQYF.